What follows are 4 T cell receptor beta chains derived from one specimen sequenced in a study of blood T cell repertoires in COVID-19. TCRdb keeps only in-frame clones here, not all; method: immunoSEQ multiplex PCR. This sample has 40,000 to 50,000 clones, with 85% to 90% found just once. The sample was peripheral blood. The source of these receptors is a man aged 35 to 55 with active COVID-19.

The gene calls are TRBV4-1 and TRBJ2-3, with D unclear. This CDR3 spans 14 amino acids. Trimming stripped 0 bases from V and 6 bases from J, with 10 bases between. Germline lookup yields CDR1 MGHRA and CDR2 YSYEKL. In DNA form, the CDR3 reads TGCGCCAGCAGCCAAGATACCAGCGTCGATACGCAGTATTTT. Its protein product is CASSQDTSVDTQYF.

The chain carries TRBV5-3 and TRBJ2-7, with 13 bases identical to TRBD2. TRBV5-3 falls under the ORF class, with uncertain function. Trimming took 0 bases from V and 7 from J; bases not matched to a gene: 4. The CDR3 runs 15 residues. CDR3 nucleotides: TGTGCCAGAAGCTTGGCGACTAGCGGGAGGTGGGAGCAGTACTTC. Residues: CARSLATSGRWEQYF.

This sequence joins TRBV5-1 and TRBJ2-5; 11 bases line up with TRBD2. Germline assignment: CDR1 SGHRS and CDR2 YFSETQ. CDR3 length: 16 residues. The ends lost 4 bases at V and 5 bases at J; junction bases unmatched: 10. CDR3 DNA: TGCGCCAGCAGCCTACCACTAGCGGGAGAAGGGGAGACCCAGTACTTC. This translates into CASSLPLAGEGETQYF.

The chain employs TRBV28 and TRBJ2-7; 7 bases agree with TRBD2. The ends lost 4 bases at V and 5 bases at J; junction bases unmatched: 5. The CDR3 is made up of 13 amino acids. Germline CDR1 is MDHEN and CDR2 is SYDVKM. The CDR3 DNA sequence: TGTGCCAGCAGTTCGCGGGGGACTGACGAGCAGTACTTC. Protein: CASSSRGTDEQYF.